This T cell receptor beta chain was sequenced during a study of shared clonotypes between healthy human individuals. Each of the donors was a healthy adult who was HIV-negative and had not had a recent acute infection or vaccination. For unsorted samples, genomic DNA was extracted from tens of millions of PBMCs. Unsorted PBMC replicate PCRs used approximately 290 ng DNA, about 30,000 T cell genomes. Profiled with immunoSEQ multiplex PCR; TCRdb holds only in-frame clones, not every one. This table has about 480,000 clones, about 75% appearing once. Source material: PBMCs. This clonotype was sampled from a woman aged 40 to 50 in good health. Some clones in this sample may be carry-over from other donors' samples.

In DNA, the CDR3 is TGTGCCAGCAGAAAGGCGGACAGGGGGTACGAGCAGTACTTC. Encoded protein: CASRKADRGYEQYF. The chain joins TRBV6-1 to TRBJ2-7; TRBD1 matches 10 bases. CDR1 is MNHNS and CDR2 is SASEGT in the germline V gene. The CDR3 loop spans 14 amino acids. Unmatched junction bases numbered 6, after V lost 6 bases and J lost 4 bases.